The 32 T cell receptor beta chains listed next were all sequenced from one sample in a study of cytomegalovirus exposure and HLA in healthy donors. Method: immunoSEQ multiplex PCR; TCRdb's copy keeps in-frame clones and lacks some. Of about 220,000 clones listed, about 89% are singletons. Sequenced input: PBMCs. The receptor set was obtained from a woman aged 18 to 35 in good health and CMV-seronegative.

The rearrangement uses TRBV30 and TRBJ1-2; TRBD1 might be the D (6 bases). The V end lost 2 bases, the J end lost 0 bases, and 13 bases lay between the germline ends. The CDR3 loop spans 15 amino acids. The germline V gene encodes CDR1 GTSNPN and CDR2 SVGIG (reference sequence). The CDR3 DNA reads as TGTGCCTGGAGTCGGCGGGCAGGGGCTAACTATGGCTACACCTTC. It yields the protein CAWSRRAGANYGYTF.

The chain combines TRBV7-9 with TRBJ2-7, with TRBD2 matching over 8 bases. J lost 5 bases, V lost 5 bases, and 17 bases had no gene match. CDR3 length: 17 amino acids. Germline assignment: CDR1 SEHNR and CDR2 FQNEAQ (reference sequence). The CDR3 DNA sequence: TGTGCCAGCAGCCGCTCAGCGGGAGAGTCTCTGTCTCACGAGCAGTACTTC. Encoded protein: CASSRSAGESLSHEQYF.

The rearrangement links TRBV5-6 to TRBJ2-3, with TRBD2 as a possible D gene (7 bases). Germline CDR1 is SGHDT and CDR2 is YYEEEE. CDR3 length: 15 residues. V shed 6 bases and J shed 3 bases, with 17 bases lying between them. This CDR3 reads CASNKGGGATDTQYF. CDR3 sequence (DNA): TGTGCCAGCAACAAAGGGGGGGGCGCGACAGATACGCAGTATTTT.

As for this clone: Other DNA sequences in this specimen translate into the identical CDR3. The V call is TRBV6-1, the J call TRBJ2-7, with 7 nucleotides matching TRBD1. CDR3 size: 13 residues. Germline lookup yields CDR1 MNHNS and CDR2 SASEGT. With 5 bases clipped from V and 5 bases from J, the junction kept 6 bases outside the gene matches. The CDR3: CASSLDRVNEQYF. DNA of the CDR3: TGTGCCAGCAGTTTAGACAGGGTCAACGAGCAGTACTTC.

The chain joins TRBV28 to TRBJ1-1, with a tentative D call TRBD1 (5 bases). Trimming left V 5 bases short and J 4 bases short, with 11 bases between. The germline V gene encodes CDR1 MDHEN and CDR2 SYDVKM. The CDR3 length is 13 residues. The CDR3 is CASSAGFSTEAFF. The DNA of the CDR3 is TGTGCCAGCAGTGCAGGGTTTTCCACTGAAGCTTTCTTT.

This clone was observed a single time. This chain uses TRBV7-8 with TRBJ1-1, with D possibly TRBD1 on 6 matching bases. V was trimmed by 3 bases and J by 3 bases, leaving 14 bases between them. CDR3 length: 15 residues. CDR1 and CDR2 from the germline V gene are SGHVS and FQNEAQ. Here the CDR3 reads CASSLGGAQDTEAFF. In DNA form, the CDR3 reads TGTGCCAGCAGCTTGGGGGGGGCGCAGGACACTGAAGCTTTCTTT.

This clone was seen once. CDR3: CASSMTSSGNEQFF. CDR3 bases: TGTGCCAGTAGTATGACTAGTTCTGGCAATGAGCAGTTCTTC. The chain recombines TRBV19 with TRBJ2-1, with D perhaps TRBD2 (6 bases). The V gene's germline CDR1 is LNHDA and CDR2 SQIVND (reference sequence). The CDR3 extends over 14 amino acids. Trimming shortened V by 3 bases and J by 6 bases, and 12 bases separated the two germline ends.

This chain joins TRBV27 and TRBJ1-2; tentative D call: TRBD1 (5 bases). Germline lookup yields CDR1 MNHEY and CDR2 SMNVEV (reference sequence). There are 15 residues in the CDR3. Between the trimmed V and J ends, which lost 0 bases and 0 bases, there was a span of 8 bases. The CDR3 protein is CASSLSDSPNYGYTF. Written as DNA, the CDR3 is TGTGCCAGCAGTTTATCAGACAGCCCTAACTATGGCTACACCTTC.

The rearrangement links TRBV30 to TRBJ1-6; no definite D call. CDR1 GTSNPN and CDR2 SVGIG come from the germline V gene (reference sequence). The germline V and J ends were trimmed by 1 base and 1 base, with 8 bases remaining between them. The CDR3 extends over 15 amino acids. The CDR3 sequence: CAWSGGLSYNSPLHF. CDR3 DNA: TGTGCCTGGAGTGGAGGGTTGTCCTATAATTCACCCCTCCACTTT.

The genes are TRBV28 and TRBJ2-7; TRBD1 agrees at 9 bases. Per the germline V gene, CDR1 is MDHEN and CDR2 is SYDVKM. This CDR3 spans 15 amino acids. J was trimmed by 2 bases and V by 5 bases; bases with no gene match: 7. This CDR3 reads CASSDYDRGTYEQYF. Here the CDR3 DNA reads TGTGCCAGCAGTGATTATGACAGGGGGACCTACGAGCAGTACTTC.

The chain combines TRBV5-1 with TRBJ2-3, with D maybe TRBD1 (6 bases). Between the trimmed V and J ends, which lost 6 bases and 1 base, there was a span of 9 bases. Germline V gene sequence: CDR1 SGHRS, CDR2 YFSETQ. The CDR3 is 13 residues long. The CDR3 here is CASKAGGTDTQYF. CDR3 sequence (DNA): TGCGCCAGCAAGGCAGGGGGCACAGATACGCAGTATTTT.

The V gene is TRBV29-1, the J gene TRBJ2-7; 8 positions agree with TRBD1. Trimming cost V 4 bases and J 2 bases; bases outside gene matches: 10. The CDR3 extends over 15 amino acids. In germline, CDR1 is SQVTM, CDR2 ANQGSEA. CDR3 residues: CSVVVGQGFAYEQYF. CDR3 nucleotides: TGCAGCGTTGTTGTTGGACAGGGATTTGCCTACGAGCAGTACTTC.

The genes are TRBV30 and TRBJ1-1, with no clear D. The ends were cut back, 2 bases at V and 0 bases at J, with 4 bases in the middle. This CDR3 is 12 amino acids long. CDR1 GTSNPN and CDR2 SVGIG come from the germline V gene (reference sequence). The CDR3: CAWSQVNTEAFF. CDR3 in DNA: TGTGCCTGGAGTCAGGTGAACACTGAAGCTTTCTTT.

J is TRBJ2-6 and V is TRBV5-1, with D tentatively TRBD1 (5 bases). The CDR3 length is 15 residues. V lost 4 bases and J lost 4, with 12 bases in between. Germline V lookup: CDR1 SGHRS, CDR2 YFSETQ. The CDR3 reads CASSIRVMGANVLTF. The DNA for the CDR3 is TGCGCCAGCAGCATCAGGGTAATGGGGGCCAACGTCCTGACTTTC.

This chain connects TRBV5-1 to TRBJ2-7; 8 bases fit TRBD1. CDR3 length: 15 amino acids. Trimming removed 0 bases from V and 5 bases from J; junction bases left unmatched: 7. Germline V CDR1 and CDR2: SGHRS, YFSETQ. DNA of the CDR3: TGCGCCAGCAGCTTGGTGGACAGGGAAAGTGACGAGCAGTACTTC. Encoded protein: CASSLVDRESDEQYF.

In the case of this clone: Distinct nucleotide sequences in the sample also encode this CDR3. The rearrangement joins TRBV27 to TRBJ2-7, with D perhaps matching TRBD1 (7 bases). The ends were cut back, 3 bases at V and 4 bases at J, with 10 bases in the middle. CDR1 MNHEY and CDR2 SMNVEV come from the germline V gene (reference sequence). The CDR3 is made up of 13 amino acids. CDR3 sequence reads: CASSLAGGYEQYF. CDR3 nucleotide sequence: TGTGCCAGCAGTTTGGCAGGGGGGTACGAGCAGTACTTC.

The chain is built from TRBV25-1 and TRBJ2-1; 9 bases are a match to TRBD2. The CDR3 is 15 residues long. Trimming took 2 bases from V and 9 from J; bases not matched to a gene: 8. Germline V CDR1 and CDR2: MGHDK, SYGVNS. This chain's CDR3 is CASSEVLSGSSEQFF. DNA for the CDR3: TGTGCCAGCAGTGAAGTCCTTAGCGGGAGTTCTGAGCAGTTCTTC.

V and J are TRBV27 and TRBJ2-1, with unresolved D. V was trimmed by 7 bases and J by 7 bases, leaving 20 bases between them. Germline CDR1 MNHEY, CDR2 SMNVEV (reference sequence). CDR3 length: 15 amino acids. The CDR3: CASKPTQVLWNEQFF. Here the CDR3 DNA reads TGTGCCAGCAAACCTACTCAGGTGTTGTGGAATGAGCAGTTCTTC.

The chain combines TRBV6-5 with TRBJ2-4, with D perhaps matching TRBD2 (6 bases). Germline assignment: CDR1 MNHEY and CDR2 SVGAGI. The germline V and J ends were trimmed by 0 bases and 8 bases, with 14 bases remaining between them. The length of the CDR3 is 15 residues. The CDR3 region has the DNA TGTGCCAGCAGTTACTCGACAGCGGGTTCACACATTCAGTACTTC. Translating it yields CASSYSTAGSHIQYF.

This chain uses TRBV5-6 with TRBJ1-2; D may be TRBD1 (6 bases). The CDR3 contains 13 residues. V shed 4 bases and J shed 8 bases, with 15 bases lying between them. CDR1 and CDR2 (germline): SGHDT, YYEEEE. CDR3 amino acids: CASSLRGLMGYTF. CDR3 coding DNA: TGTGCCAGCAGCCTTAGGGGGTTAATGGGCTACACCTTC.

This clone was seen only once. The CDR3 here is CASSSLDRGLASGNTIYF. The CDR3 DNA follows: TGTGCCAGCAGTTCCCTCGACCGGGGACTGGCATCTGGAAACACCATATATTTT. This chain links TRBV27 with TRBJ1-3, with TRBD1 as a possible D gene (5 bases). The CDR3 is made up of 18 amino acids. Deletions cut 4 bases from V and 1 base from J, with 20 bases between. CDR1 is MNHEY and CDR2 is SMNVEV in the germline V gene (reference sequence).

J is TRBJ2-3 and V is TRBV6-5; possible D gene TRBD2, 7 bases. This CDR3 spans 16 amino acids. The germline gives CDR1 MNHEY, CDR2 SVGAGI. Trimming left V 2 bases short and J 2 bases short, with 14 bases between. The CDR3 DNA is TGTGCCAGCAGTTACCTGAGCGGGACATTCACAGATACGCAGTATTTT. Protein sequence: CASSYLSGTFTDTQYF.

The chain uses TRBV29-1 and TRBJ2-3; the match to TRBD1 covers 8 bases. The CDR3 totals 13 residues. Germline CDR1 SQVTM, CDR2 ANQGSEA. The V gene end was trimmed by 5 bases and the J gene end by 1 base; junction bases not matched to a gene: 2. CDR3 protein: CSVKGQGTDTQYF. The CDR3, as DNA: TGCAGCGTTAAGGGACAGGGCACAGATACGCAGTATTTT.

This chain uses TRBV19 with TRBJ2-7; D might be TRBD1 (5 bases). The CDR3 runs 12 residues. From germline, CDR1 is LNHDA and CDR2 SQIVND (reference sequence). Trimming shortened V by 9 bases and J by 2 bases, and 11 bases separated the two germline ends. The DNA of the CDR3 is TGTGCCAGCGAGACAGACACCTACGAGCAGTACTTC. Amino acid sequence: CASETDTYEQYF.

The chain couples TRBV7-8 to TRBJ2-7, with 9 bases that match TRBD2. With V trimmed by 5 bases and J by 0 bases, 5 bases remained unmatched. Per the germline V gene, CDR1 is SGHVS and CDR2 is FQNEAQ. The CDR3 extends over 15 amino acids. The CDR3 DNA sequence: TGTGCCAGCAGCCTAGGACTAGCGAACTCCTACGAGCAGTACTTC. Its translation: CASSLGLANSYEQYF.

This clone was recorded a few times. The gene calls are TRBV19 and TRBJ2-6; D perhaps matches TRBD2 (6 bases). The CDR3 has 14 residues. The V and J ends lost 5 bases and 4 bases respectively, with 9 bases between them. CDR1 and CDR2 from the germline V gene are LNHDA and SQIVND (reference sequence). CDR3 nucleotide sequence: TGTGCCAGTAGTCTGGGACTGGGGGCCAACGTCCTGACTTTC. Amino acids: CASSLGLGANVLTF.

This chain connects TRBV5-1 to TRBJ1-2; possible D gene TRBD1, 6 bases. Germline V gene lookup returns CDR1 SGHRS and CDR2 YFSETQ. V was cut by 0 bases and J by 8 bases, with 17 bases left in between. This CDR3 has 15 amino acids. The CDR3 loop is CASSLGGQVTRGYTF. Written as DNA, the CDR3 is TGCGCCAGCAGCTTGGGGGGACAAGTCACCCGCGGCTACACCTTC. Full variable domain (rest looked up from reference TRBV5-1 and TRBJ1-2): KAGVTQTPRYLIKTRGQQVTLSCSPISGHRSVSWYQQTPGQGLQFLFEYFSETQRNKGNFPGRFSGRQFSNSRSEMNVSTLELGDSALYLCASSLGGQVTRGYTFGSGTRLTVV.

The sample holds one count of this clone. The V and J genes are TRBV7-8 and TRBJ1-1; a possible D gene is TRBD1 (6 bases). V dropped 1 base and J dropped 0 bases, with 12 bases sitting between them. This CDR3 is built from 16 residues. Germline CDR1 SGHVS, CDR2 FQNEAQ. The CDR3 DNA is TGTGCCAGCAGCTTAGTGTACAGGGAAATGAACACTGAAGCTTTCTTT. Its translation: CASSLVYREMNTEAFF.

CDR3 in amino acids: CASSFGQSGVSDTEAFF. The DNA of the CDR3 is TGTGCCAGCAGCTTCGGACAGTCTGGTGTTTCCGACACTGAAGCTTTCTTT. The chain has TRBV5-6 and TRBJ1-1, with a weak D call TRBD1 (6 bases). There are 17 residues in the CDR3. V lost 2 bases, J lost 3 bases, and 20 bases lay in between. CDR1 and CDR2 from the germline V gene are SGHDT and YYEEEE.

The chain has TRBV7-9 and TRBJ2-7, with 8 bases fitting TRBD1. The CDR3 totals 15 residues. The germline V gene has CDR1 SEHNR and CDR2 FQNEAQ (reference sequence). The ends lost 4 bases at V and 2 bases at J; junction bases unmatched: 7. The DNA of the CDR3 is TGTGCCAGCAGCTCTTCCGACAGGGGACCCTACGAGCAGTACTTC. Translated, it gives CASSSSDRGPYEQYF.

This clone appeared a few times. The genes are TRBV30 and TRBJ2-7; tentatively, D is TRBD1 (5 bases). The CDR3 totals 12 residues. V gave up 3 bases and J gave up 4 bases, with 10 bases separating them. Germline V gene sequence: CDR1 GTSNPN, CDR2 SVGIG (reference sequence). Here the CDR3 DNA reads TGTGCCTGGAGCTCAGGGCCTTACGAGCAGTACTTC. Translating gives CAWSSGPYEQYF.

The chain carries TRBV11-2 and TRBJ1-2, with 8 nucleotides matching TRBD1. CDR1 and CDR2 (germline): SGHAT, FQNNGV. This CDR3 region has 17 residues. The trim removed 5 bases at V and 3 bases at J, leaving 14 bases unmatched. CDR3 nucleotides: TGTGCCAGCAGCCTGAGACAGGGGATGGACGTCGACTATGGCTACACCTTC. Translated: CASSLRQGMDVDYGYTF. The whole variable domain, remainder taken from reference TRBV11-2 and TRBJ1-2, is EAGVAQSPRYKIIEKRQSVAFWCNPISGHATLYWYQQILGQGPKLLIQFQNNGVVDDSQLPKDRFSAERLKGVDSTLKIQPAKLEDSAVYLCASSLRQGMDVDYGYTFGSGTRLTVV.